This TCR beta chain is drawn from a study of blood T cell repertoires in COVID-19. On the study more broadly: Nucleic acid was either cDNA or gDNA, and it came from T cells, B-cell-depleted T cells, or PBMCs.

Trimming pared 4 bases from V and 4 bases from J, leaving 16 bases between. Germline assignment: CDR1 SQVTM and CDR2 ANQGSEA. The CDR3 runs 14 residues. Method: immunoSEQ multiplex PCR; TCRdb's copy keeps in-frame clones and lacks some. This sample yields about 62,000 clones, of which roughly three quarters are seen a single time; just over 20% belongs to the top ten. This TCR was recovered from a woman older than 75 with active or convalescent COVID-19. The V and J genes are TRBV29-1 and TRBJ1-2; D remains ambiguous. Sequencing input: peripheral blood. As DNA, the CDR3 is TGCAGCGTTGTTGGAACATCAGCGGGCTATGGCTACACCTTC. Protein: CSVVGTSAGYGYTF.